The 9 T cell receptor beta chains presented below share a single source sample, sequenced in a study of T cell repertoires in cytomegalovirus infection. One entry per CDR3 protein, called by TCRdb with MiXCR from the reads. The sample includes roughly 860,000 distinct CDR3 sequences, 30% to 35% of them seen just once. Their target antigens are unknown. The sequenced sample was cultured CD8+ T cells from PBMCs, obtained from culture after CMV antigen stimulation. The receptors originated from a human donor in good health (CMV status not recorded). Some clones in this sample may be carry-over from other donors' samples.

The J gene is TRBJ1-2, the V gene TRBV5-6; 7 nucleotides align to TRBD1. The CDR3 totals 15 residues. Trimming cost V 4 bases and J 8 bases; bases outside gene matches: 14. Germline lookup yields CDR1 SGHDT and CDR2 YYEEEE. CDR3 coding DNA: TGTGCCAGCAGCATGGGAGTAGGGGGCGCGAAGGGCTACACCTTC. Amino acids: CASSMGVGGAKGYTF.

This clonotype came up a few times. This chain connects TRBV12-3 or TRBV12-4 to TRBJ1-5; weak D call: TRBD1 (5 bases). V was clipped by 3 bases and J by 4 bases, with 10 bases between them. This CDR3 spans 14 amino acids. CDR3 protein: CASSLGEGNQPQHF. The CDR3 DNA reads TGTGCCAGCAGTTTGGGGGAGGGGAATCAGCCCCAGCATTTT.

The sample holds many counts of this clonotype. V is TRBV7-9 and J is TRBJ1-1, with 9 bases aligning to TRBD1. The CDR3 runs 18 residues. J gave up 5 bases and V 5 bases, and 18 bases lay outside the gene matches. Per the germline V gene, CDR1 is SEHNR and CDR2 is FQNEAQ (reference sequence). CDR3: CASSTSDKGTGYLTEAFF. Written as DNA, the CDR3 is TGTGCCAGCAGCACTAGCGATAAGGGGACAGGGTATTTAACTGAAGCTTTCTTT.

The rearrangement joins TRBV5-4 to TRBJ1-1; the D is unclear. V was shortened by 2 bases and J by 4 bases, with 12 bases between the two germline ends. The V gene's germline CDR1 is SGHNT and CDR2 YYREEE (reference sequence). This CDR3 region has 14 residues. DNA for the CDR3: TGTGCCAGCAGCTTTTATGGGCCTGGCACTGAAGCTTTCTTT. This codes for CASSFYGPGTEAFF. Using reference TRBV5-4 and TRBJ1-1 for the parts outside the CDR3, the full variable domain is ETGVTQSPTHLIKTRGQQVTLRCSSQSGHNTVSWYQQALGQGPQFIFQYYREEENGRGNFPPRFSGLQFPNYSSELNVNALELDDSALYLCASSFYGPGTEAFFGQGTRLTVV.

This clonotype was found many times. The V and J genes are TRBV7-8 and TRBJ1-1, with 10 bases lining up with TRBD1. This CDR3 comprises 14 residues. Looked up from germline, CDR1 is SGHVS and CDR2 is FQNEAQ. J gave up 7 bases and V 6 bases, and 8 bases lay outside the gene matches. As DNA, the CDR3 is TGTGCCAGCAGTTACGGGGACAGGGGTATTGAAGCTTTCTTT. This gives the protein CASSYGDRGIEAFF. Filled out from reference TRBV7-8 and TRBJ1-1, the complete variable domain reads GAGVSQSPRYKVAKRGQDVALRCDPISGHVSLFWYQQALGQGPEFLTYFQNEAQLDKSGLPSDRFFAERPEGSVSTLKIQRTQQEDSAVYLCASSYGDRGIEAFFGQGTRLTVV.

This clonotype was seen only a few times. The chain employs TRBV19 and TRBJ1-1; D remains ambiguous. From germline, CDR1 is LNHDA and CDR2 SQIVND (reference sequence). Trimming shortened V by 5 bases and J by 3 bases, and 7 bases separated the two germline ends. The CDR3 contains 12 residues. The chain's CDR3 is CASSGGYTEAFF. In DNA form, the CDR3 reads TGTGCCAGTAGTGGAGGTTACACTGAAGCTTTCTTT.

The chain couples TRBV10-3 to TRBJ2-5, with TRBD2 as a possible D gene (5 bases). Looked up from germline, CDR1 is ENHRY and CDR2 is SYGVKD. The CDR3 is made up of 13 amino acids. V lost 0 bases and J lost 5, with 7 bases in between. This chain's CDR3 is CAISESPGETQYF. DNA for the CDR3: TGTGCCATCAGTGAGTCACCGGGGGAGACCCAGTACTTC.

This clonotype appeared a few times. The chain joins TRBV5-1 to TRBJ2-3; the D is unclear. This CDR3 comprises 12 residues. Trimming pared 7 bases from V and 2 bases from J, leaving 8 bases between. The V gene's germline CDR1 is SGHRS and CDR2 YFSETQ. Here the CDR3 DNA reads TGCGCCAGCTGCCGGTTCACAGATACGCAGTATTTT. This gives the protein CASCRFTDTQYF. The variable domain in full, completed from reference TRBV5-1 and TRBJ2-3, reads KAGVTQTPRYLIKTRGQQVTLSCSPISGHRSVSWYQQTPGQGLQFLFEYFSETQRNKGNFPGRFSGRQFSNSRSEMNVSTLELGDSALYLCASCRFTDTQYFGPGTRLTVL.

The rearrangement joins TRBV24-1 to TRBJ2-2; 7 bases are shared with TRBD1. Germline values: CDR1 KGHDR, CDR2 SFDVKD. The CDR3 covers 17 residues. V dropped 3 bases and J dropped 4; count of bases not matched to a gene: 10. CDR3 in amino acids: CATSDPDRRKGTGELFF. Here the CDR3 DNA reads TGTGCCACCAGTGATCCGGACAGGCGGAAGGGCACCGGGGAGCTGTTTTTT.